This TCR beta chain is drawn from a study of blood T cell repertoires in COVID-19. The germline V gene has CDR1 SGDLS and CDR2 YYNGEE. This CDR3 has 14 amino acids. The V gene end was trimmed by 4 bases and the J gene end by 5 bases; junction bases not matched to a gene: 8. This clone appeared a single time. Sequenced by immunoSEQ multiplex PCR; TCRdb stores in-frame clones only, minus some. The sample has roughly 300,000 clones, 87% seen once; the top ten hold approximately 5%. V usage is TRBV9 and J usage is TRBJ1-2; 7 bases line up with TRBD1. The receptor's source is a woman in her twenties or thirties who had recovered from COVID-19. Sequencing was done on a sample of PBMCs or T cells enriched from blood (not recorded which). CDR3 DNA: TGTGCCAGCAGCCCCTCAGGGGGGAGGTATGGCTACACCTTC. This sequence encodes CASSPSGGRYGYTF. The whole variable domain, remainder taken from reference TRBV9 and TRBJ1-2, is DSGVTQTPKHLITATGQRVTLRCSPRSGDLSVYWYQQSLDQGLQFLIQYYNGEERAKGNILERFSAQQFPDLHSELNLSSLELGDSALYFCASSPSGGRYGYTFGSGTRLTVV.